This T cell receptor beta chain is from a study of beta chain features in type 1 diabetes. Expressed TCRB transcripts were sequenced because the isolated RNA had all been reverse transcribed beforehand. Mean read depth for naive, central memory and regulatory T cell samples was about 3.4 million reads. Here immunoSEQ multiplex PCR was the method, and the copy in TCRdb shows in-frame clones only, minus some. The repertoire has 850,000 to 900,000 clones, roughly a sixth of them found once; the top ten carry roughly 0.025%. Markers CD45RO/CCR7/CD25/CD127/CD95/CD27 served to sort CD4+ naive, central memory, regulatory and stem cell-like memory cells. General observations from the study: High TCR expression in some cells could lead to their over-representation in cDNA sequencing. Type 1 diabetes patients had VDJ junctions that carried fewer insertions and more deletions.

The sample holds a few counts of this clone. Its specificity is not known. Germline V CDR1 and CDR2: ENHRY, SYGVKD. The V and J ends lost 4 bases and 7 bases respectively, with 13 bases between them. There are 14 residues in the CDR3. Sequenced material: naive CD4+ T cells from blood. The V gene is TRBV10-3, the J gene TRBJ2-2; TRBD1 might be the D (7 bases). The receptor was derived from a woman between 18 and 29 years old in good health. The CDR3 sequence is CAISGGGGNGELFF. In DNA form, the CDR3 reads TGTGCCATCAGTGGAGGAGGGGGCAACGGGGAGCTGTTTTTT.